What follows are 15 T cell receptor beta chains derived from one specimen sequenced in a study of T cells in Graves' hyperthyroidism and ophthalmopathy. It was RNA transcripts that yielded the amplified TCR beta CDR3 regions. HTBI primers drove first-round RT-PCR of the TCR CDR3. TCRdb re-derived calls from the multiplex PCR reads in MiXCR, one entry per CDR3 protein. The repertoire holds some 460,000 distinct CDR3 sequences, with about a sixth as singletons. Sequenced: blood. Receptors originate from a woman aged 18-29 years with Graves' hyperthyroidism.

This clonotype was seen repeatedly, ten times or more. This chain uses TRBV7-8 with TRBJ2-3; 7 nucleotides match TRBD2. The CDR3 sequence is 15 residues long. V shed 5 bases and J 0 bases; nucleotides not matched to a gene: 5. CDR1 and CDR2 from the germline V gene are SGHVS and FQNEAQ. The CDR3 sequence: CASSRTGGSTDTQYF. The CDR3 DNA sequence: TGTGCCAGCAGCCGGACCGGGGGGAGCACAGATACGCAGTATTTT.

Ten or more counts support this clonotype. This sequence joins TRBV5-1 and TRBJ1-2; 9 bases align to TRBD1. The CDR3 covers 17 residues. After removal of 0 bases from V and 8 bases from J, the junction contained 14 bases not matched to a gene. Per the germline V gene, CDR1 is SGHRS and CDR2 is YFSETQ. The CDR3 sequence: CASSLATGGARSSGYTF. In nucleotides, the CDR3 is TGCGCCAGCAGCTTGGCCACAGGGGGCGCGAGGTCGAGCGGCTACACCTTC.

This clonotype was found many times. The CDR3 DNA is TGCGCCAGCAGCTTGCTAGGGGGGGACTCCTACGAGCAGTACTTC. It is translated as CASSLLGGDSYEQYF. This chain links TRBV5-1 with TRBJ2-7, with a weak D call TRBD2 (7 bases). V was shortened by 1 base and J by 0 bases, with 11 bases between the two germline ends. The V gene's germline CDR1 is SGHRS and CDR2 YFSETQ. CDR3 length: 15 residues.

This clonotype was detected a few times. The CDR3 does not close with the conserved phenylalanine or tryptophan, likely indicating a read error. V usage is TRBV12-3 or TRBV12-4 and J usage is TRBJ1-2; D call uncertain. Between the trimmed V and J ends, which lost 3 bases and 2 bases, there was a span of 10 bases. CDR3 length: 14 amino acids. In DNA, the CDR3 is TGTGCCAGCAGTTTTGCGGCAGTAAACTATGGCTACACCCTC. This translates into CASSFAAVNYGYTL.

The genes are TRBV20-1 and TRBJ2-1; 10 positions agree with TRBD2. After removal of 5 bases from V and 7 bases from J, the junction contained 11 bases not matched to a gene. Germline CDR1 DFQATT, CDR2 SNEGSKA (reference sequence). CDR3 length: 15 amino acids. This chain's CDR3 is CSARAGGPSRNEQFF. DNA of the CDR3: TGCAGTGCTCGAGCGGGAGGGCCAAGCAGGAATGAGCAGTTCTTC.

This clonotype was seen a few times. The chain employs TRBV6-7 and TRBJ1-6, with D perhaps TRBD1 (5 bases). TRBV6-7 is marked as an open reading frame, function uncertain. CDR3 length: 12 residues. V lost 2 bases and J 14 bases, leaving 10 bases between the germline ends. CDR3 sequence (DNA): TGTGCCAGCAGTTACCCAGGGATCACCCTCCACTTT. Its protein is CASSYPGITLHF.

This clonotype was seen at least ten times. The chain carries TRBV14 and TRBJ2-7, with D perhaps TRBD1 or TRBD2 (5 bases each). This CDR3 spans 13 amino acids. V lost 4 bases, J lost 6 bases, and 13 bases lay in between. Germline CDR1 reads SGHDN; CDR2 reads FVKESK. This CDR3 is CASSLARGAEQYF. As DNA, the CDR3 is TGTGCCAGCAGCCTCGCTAGGGGAGCCGAGCAGTACTTC.

This clonotype was recorded at least ten times. This rearrangement joins TRBV4-1 to TRBJ2-5, with D perhaps matching TRBD1 (5 bases). Germline-derived CDR1 and CDR2 are MGHRA and YSYEKL. The CDR3 extends over 15 amino acids. Trimming took off 0 bases at V and 3 bases at J, with 11 bases between the two ends. CDR3 loop: CASSQDWGSEETQYF. The CDR3 DNA reads TGCGCCAGCAGCCAAGATTGGGGCTCGGAAGAGACCCAGTACTTC.

The CDR3 sequence: CASSPLQGIGQPQHF. The DNA of the CDR3 is TGTGCCAGCAGCCCCTTACAGGGGATCGGTCAGCCCCAGCATTTT. The gene calls are TRBV7-9 and TRBJ1-5; 7 bases match TRBD1. This CDR3 comprises 15 residues. Germline-derived CDR1 and CDR2 are SEHNR and FQNEAQ (reference sequence). Trimming at V came to 5 bases and at J to 6 bases, leaving 10 bases not matched to a gene. The full variable domain, rest sourced from reference TRBV7-9 and TRBJ1-5, is DTGVSQNPRHKITKRGQNVTFRCDPISEHNRLYWYRQTLGQGPEFLTYFQNEAQLEKSRLLSDRFSAERPKGSFSTLEIQRTEQGDSAMYLCASSPLQGIGQPQHFGDGTRLSIL.

This clonotype has ten or more counts. The V and J genes are TRBV12-3 or TRBV12-4 and TRBJ1-2, with 11 bases fitting TRBD1. The ends lost 5 bases at V and 4 bases at J; junction bases unmatched: 6. CDR3 length equals 15 residues. CDR3 in amino acids: CASSTRDRGSYGYTF. The CDR3 coding sequence is TGTGCCAGCAGTACCCGGGACAGGGGGTCCTATGGCTACACCTTC.

In its sample, this clonotype was seen many times. The V call is TRBV20-1, the J call TRBJ1-5; D possibly corresponds to TRBD1 (5 bases). Per germline, CDR1 DFQATT and CDR2 SNEGSKA (reference sequence). There are 15 residues in the CDR3. With 7 bases removed from V and 0 bases from J, the gap between germline ends came to 16 bases. Here the CDR3 reads CSVTDSLYSNQPQHF. In nucleotides, the CDR3 is TGCAGTGTGACCGACAGTCTTTATAGCAATCAGCCCCAGCATTTT.

As for this clonotype: A read error may account for a junction end that differs from germline. The chain employs TRBV4-1 and TRBJ2-1; D is perhaps TRBD2 (5 bases). CDR1 MGHRA and CDR2 YSYEKL come from the germline V gene. This CDR3 spans 18 amino acids. The CDR3 sequence is CVSSQRTQAAPPYNEQFF. The CDR3, as DNA: TGCGTCAGCAGCCAACGAACTCAAGCGGCTCCTCCCTACAATGAGCAGTTCTTC.

In the case of this clonotype: A much larger clone sits a single nucleotide away, making a read error possible. V is TRBV6-2 or TRBV6-3 and J is TRBJ2-5; weak D call: TRBD1 (6 bases). The V and J ends lost 6 bases and 7 bases respectively, with 15 bases between them. The CDR3 contains 13 residues. Germline CDR1 is MNHEY and CDR2 is SVGEGT. As DNA, the CDR3 is TGTGCCAGCAGACCGGGACACTCGGGGACCCAGTACTTC. Translating it yields CASRPGHSGTQYF.

The sample holds many counts of this clonotype. The gene calls are TRBV3-1 and TRBJ1-5; no definite D call. CDR3 length: 16 residues. The germline gives CDR1 LGHDT, CDR2 YNNKEL (reference sequence). V was trimmed by 1 base and J by 4 bases, leaving 14 bases between them. The CDR3: CASSQGTAGVNQPQHF. The CDR3 DNA is TGTGCCAGCAGCCAAGGGACGGCCGGGGTGAATCAGCCCCAGCATTTT. Filled out from reference TRBV3-1 and TRBJ1-5, the complete variable domain reads DTAVSQTPKYLVTQMGNDKSIKCEQNLGHDTMYWYKQDSKKFLKIMFSYNNKELIINETVPNRFSPKSPDKAHLNLHINSLELGDSAVYFCASSQGTAGVNQPQHFGDGTRLSIL.

J is TRBJ1-5 and V is TRBV19, with TRBD1 matching 7 bases. The CDR3 consists of 15 residues. Unmatched junction bases numbered 4, after V lost 3 bases and J lost 2 bases. From germline, CDR1 is LNHDA and CDR2 SQIVND (reference sequence). Here the CDR3 reads CASSIFDRGNQPQHF. CDR3 nucleotide sequence: TGTGCCAGTAGTATCTTCGACAGGGGCAATCAGCCCCAGCATTTT.